Listed below are T cell receptor beta chains from one sample, sequenced in a study of T cell responses to AZD1222 COVID-19 vaccine. Here immunoSEQ multiplex PCR was the method, and the copy in TCRdb shows in-frame clones only, minus some. The profile shows 110,000 or so clones, roughly 87% of them singletons. Sequencing used peripheral blood, obtained on day 0 of AZD1222 vaccination. These receptors were taken from an adult in good health. Each CDR3 is given with its conserved first and last residue. The D gene is left open where the match is weak. Clone size is stated in some rows and not others, as once, few, many or a class when expanded.

D	J	V	size	DNA	CDR3
NA	TRBJ1-1	TRBV5-1	once	TGCGCCAGCACACCAGGGCGAAACACTGAAGCTTTCTTT	CASTPGRNTEAFF
NA	TRBJ1-2	TRBV7-2	NA	TGTGCCAGCAGCTTAGCGTCAGTCGGGACGATATATGGCTACACCTTC	CASSLASVGTIYGYTF
TRBD1	TRBJ2-1	TRBV24-1	NA	TGTGCCACCAGTGAAGGACAGGGTAATTCATTTACGTACAATGAGCAGTTCTTC	CATSEGQGNSFTYNEQFF
NA	TRBJ1-3	TRBV6-6	NA	TGTGCCAGCAGTTTAAGGACAGTCTCTGGAAACACCATATATTTT	CASSLRTVSGNTIYF
TRBD2	TRBJ2-1	TRBV7-2	NA	TGTGCCAGCAGCCCGAGACTAGCGGGGGCCCAGCAGTTCTTC	CASSPRLAGAQQFF
NA	TRBJ2-7	TRBV28	NA	TGTGCCAGCAGTTTATTAGCGTTGGGGGAGCAGTACTTC	CASSLLALGEQYF
TRBD1	TRBJ2-3	TRBV28	NA	TGTGCCAGCAGAAACCGACAGGGCGCAGATACGCAGTATTTT	CASRNRQGADTQYF
NA	TRBJ2-1	TRBV11-3	once	TGTGCCAGCAGCCGCCGCGGCTGGAATGAGCAGTTCTTC	CASSRRGWNEQFF
NA	TRBJ2-5	TRBV4-2	once	TGTGCCAGCAGCCAGGCCCTAGGGGATTTAAAAGAGACCCAGTACTTC	CASSQALGDLKETQYF
NA	TRBJ1-1	TRBV27	NA	TGTGCCAGCAGAAGGACGGTGAACACTGAAGCTTTCTTT	CASRRTVNTEAFF
NA	TRBJ1-1	TRBV21-1	NA	TGTGCCAGCAGCCCAAAGCGGGAAAGGAACACTGAAGCTTTCTTT	CASSPKRERNTEAFF
TRBD2	TRBJ2-3	TRBV15	NA	TGTGCCACCCGCCAACGGGGGGTTACCACAGATACGCAGTATTTT	CATRQRGVTTDTQYF
NA	TRBJ2-2	TRBV10-3	few	TGTGCCATCAGTCGGACGGCATCCGGGGAGCTGTTTTTT	CAISRTASGELFF
TRBD1	TRBJ1-4	TRBV18	once	TGTGCCAGCTCCTTAGGAGGGGACAGGGGCGAAAAACTGTTTTTT	CASSLGGDRGEKLFF
NA	TRBJ1-5	TRBV6-2/TRBV6-3	NA	TGTGCCAGCAGTTATCTGGGTAGGAATCAGCCCCAGCATTTT	CASSYLGRNQPQHF
TRBD1	TRBJ1-6	TRBV7-2	NA	TGTGCCAGCAGCCCAGGACAGGGAGGAAATTCACCCCTCCACTTT	CASSPGQGGNSPLHF
NA	TRBJ2-3	TRBV6-5	once	TGTGCCAGCAGATCAGGGACCCCTATTTGGTATTTT	CASRSGTPIWYF
NA	TRBJ1-5	TRBV14	NA	TGTGCCAGCAGCCTCAGAAGGGTGGGCAATCAGCCCCAGCATTTT	CASSLRRVGNQPQHF
NA	TRBJ1-2	TRBV28	few	TGTGCCAGCAGTTTAATGGCCCCCAATAACTATGGCTACACCTTC	CASSLMAPNNYGYTF
TRBD1	TRBJ2-5	TRBV19	NA	TGTGCCAGTAGTACTGGACAGGGATATTACCAAGAGACCCAGTACTTC	CASSTGQGYYQETQYF
NA	TRBJ1-6	TRBV27	few	TGTGCCAGCAGCTCCTGGCAGGGACTCAATTCACCCCTCCACTTT	CASSSWQGLNSPLHF
NA	TRBJ1-1	TRBV15	NA	TGTGCCACCAGCACAGGGACAACGGTACGCACTGAAGCTTTCTTT	CATSTGTTVRTEAFF
NA	TRBJ1-2	TRBV12-3/TRBV12-4	NA	TGTGCCAGCAGTTTATCAGGATCCTATGGCTACACCTTC	CASSLSGSYGYTF
NA	TRBJ1-4	TRBV9	NA	TGTGCCAGCAGCGTCGGAGGGATGGTGAGGGAAAAACTGTTTTTT	CASSVGGMVREKLFF
NA	TRBJ2-1	TRBV2	NA	TGTGCCAGCAGTGAGGTGACCACTGGCAATGAGCAGTTCTTC	CASSEVTTGNEQFF
NA	TRBJ2-1	TRBV24-1	NA	TGTGCCACCAGTGACGTGGGTCAGGGGAGAAATGAGCAGTTCTTC	CATSDVGQGRNEQFF
NA	TRBJ1-2	TRBV6-5	NA	TGTGCCAGCAGTTACCGAGACGGCAACTATGGCTACACCTTC	CASSYRDGNYGYTF
NA	TRBJ2-5	TRBV7-2	NA	TGTGCCAGCAGCTTACCGGGACGTGAAGAGACCCAGTACTTC	CASSLPGREETQYF
TRBD2	TRBJ2-7	TRBV4-2	NA	TGTGCCAGCAGCCAAGATTTAGCGGGGGGGCGCTACGAGCAGTACTTC	CASSQDLAGGRYEQYF
NA	TRBJ1-4	TRBV28	NA	TGTGCCAGCACCCCTGGGGGATCGAGTGAAAAACTGTTTTTT	CASTPGGSSEKLFF
TRBD1	TRBJ1-2	TRBV28	NA	TGTGCCAGCAGGCCAGGGGGGGGAGGCTACACCTTC	CASRPGGGGYTF
TRBD1	TRBJ1-1	TRBV18	NA	TGTGCCAGCTCACCGATTCGACAGGGAGGCACTGAAGCTTTCTTT	CASSPIRQGGTEAFF
TRBD1	TRBJ2-7	TRBV4-2	NA	TGTGCCAGCAGCCGCCTGGGATTAGACAGGGCCCACGAGCAGTACTTC	CASSRLGLDRAHEQYF
TRBD1	TRBJ2-3	TRBV11-3	once	TGTGCCAGCAGCTTTGGACAGGGGGCAGATACGCAGTATTTT	CASSFGQGADTQYF
NA	TRBJ1-2	TRBV11-1	NA	TGTGCCAGCAGCCACAGGGAGGGTGGCTACACCTTC	CASSHREGGYTF
TRBD2	TRBJ2-3	TRBV5-1	NA	TGCGCCAGCAGCGCGCTAGCGGGAGGGCAAGGCACAGATACGCAGTATTTT	CASSALAGGQGTDTQYF
NA	TRBJ1-1	TRBV28	NA	TGTGCCAGCACCCACCTGAGGGCCACTGAAGCTTTCTTT	CASTHLRATEAFF